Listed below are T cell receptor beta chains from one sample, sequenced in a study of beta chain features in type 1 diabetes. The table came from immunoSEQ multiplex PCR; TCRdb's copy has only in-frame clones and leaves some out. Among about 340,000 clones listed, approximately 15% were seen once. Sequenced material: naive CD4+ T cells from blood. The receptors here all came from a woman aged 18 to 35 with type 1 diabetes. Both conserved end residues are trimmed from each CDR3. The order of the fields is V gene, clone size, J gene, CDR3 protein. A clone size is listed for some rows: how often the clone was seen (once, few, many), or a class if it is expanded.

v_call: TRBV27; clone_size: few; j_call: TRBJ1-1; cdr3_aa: ASSLTGKHTEAF
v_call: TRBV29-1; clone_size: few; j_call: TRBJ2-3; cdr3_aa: SVFSRADTQY
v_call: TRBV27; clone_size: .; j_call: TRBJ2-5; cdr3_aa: ASRQAGGEETQY
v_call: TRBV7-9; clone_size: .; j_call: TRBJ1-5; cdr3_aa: ASSLDSQRQPQH
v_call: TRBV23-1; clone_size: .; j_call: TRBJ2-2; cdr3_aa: ASFSCLNTGELF
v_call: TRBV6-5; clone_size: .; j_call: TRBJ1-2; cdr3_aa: ASSYIEGSGGIGYT
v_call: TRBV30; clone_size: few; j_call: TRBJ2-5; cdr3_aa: ASGVSTQY
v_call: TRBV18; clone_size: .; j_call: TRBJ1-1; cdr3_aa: ASSPLADTEAF
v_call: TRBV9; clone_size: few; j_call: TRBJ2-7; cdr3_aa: ASSPSAAQSTYEQY
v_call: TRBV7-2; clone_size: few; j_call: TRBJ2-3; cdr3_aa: ASSLNRRGTDTQY
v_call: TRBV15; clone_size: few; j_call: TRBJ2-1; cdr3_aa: ATSRETSSNEQF
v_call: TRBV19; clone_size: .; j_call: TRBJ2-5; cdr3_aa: ASTVQGGETQY
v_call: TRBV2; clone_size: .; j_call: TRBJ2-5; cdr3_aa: ASSEGGGGETQY
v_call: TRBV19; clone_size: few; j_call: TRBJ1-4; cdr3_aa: ASRPRDLPDEKLF
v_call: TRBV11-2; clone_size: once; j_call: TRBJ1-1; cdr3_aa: ASSYYGSTEAF
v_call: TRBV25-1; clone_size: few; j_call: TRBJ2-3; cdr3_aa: ASSIAGNTDTQY
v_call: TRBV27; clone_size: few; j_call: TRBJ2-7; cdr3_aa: ASSLLRGGSSYEQY
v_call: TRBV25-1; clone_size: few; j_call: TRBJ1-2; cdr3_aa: ASLDRAYGYT
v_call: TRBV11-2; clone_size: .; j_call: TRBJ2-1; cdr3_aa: ASSTWTGGDYNEQF
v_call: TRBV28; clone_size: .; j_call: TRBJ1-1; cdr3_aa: ATLIRGLGTEAF
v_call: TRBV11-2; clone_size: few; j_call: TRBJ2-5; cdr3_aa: ASSFSIAGMETQY
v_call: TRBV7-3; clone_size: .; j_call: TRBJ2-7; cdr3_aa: ASSLRAGPPGTYEQY
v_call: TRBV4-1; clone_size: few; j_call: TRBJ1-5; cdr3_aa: ASSQVLAGSSNQPQH
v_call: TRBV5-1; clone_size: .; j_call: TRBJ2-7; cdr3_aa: ASSLGGGDSYEQY
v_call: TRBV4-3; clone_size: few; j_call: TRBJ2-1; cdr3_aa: ASSQDWGTSGNEQF
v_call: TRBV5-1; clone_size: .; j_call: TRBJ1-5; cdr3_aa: ASSSTPGKGQPQH
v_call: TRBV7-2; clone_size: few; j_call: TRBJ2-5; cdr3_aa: ASSLIGAETQY
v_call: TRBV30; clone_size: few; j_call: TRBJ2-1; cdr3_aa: AWSKSSYNEQF
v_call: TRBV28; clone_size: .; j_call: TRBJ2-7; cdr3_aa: ASTLGLPIPQY
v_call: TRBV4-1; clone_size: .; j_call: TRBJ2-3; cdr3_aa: ASSQRRGSTDTQY
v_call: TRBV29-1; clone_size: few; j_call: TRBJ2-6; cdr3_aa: SVVGEQGGPSGANVLT
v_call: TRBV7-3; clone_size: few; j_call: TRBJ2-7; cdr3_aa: ASSPSTASYEQY
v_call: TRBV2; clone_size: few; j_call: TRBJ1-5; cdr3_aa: ASSPGLTSNQPQH
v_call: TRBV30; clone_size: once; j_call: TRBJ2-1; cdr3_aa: AWSETGVNEQF
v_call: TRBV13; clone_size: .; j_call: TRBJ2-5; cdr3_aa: ASSSVFQETQY
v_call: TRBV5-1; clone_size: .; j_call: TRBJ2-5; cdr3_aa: ASSLGEAGVLETQY
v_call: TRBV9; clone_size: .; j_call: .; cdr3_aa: ASSVRGLDSYEQY
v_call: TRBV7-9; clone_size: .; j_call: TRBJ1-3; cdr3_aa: ASSLVGSGNTIY
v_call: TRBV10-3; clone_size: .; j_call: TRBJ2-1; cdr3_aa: AISERTSGTKGHNEQF
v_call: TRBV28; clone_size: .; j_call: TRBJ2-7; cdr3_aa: ASSSGQGHSEQY
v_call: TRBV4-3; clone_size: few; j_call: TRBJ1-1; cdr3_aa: ASSLIQGWHTEAF
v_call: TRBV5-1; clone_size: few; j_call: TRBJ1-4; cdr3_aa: ASSLDRVANEKLF